This TCR beta chain was recovered during a study of patients and donors after allogeneic stem cell transplantation. This clonotype was picked up a small number of times. The germline gives CDR1 SGHTS, CDR2 YDEGEE. V lost 4 bases and J 5 bases, leaving 18 bases between the germline ends. This CDR3 has 15 amino acids. Using its own MiXCR run on the RT-PCR reads, TCRdb lists one record per CDR3 protein. Here the sample spans 920,000 or so distinct CDR3 sequences, around 17% being singletons. The chain joins TRBV5-8 to TRBJ2-5; D tentatively fits TRBD1 or TRBD2 (6 bases each). The sample consisted of blood, either unsorted or a sorted T cell fraction (not recorded which). The clonotype was recovered from a human donor who was either an allogeneic HSCT recipient or a stem cell or donor lymphocyte infusion donor (not recorded which). It is not recorded whose cells these are; they may come from a transplant donor. CDR3 nucleotide sequence: TGTGCCAGCAGCCTGGGGGGCAGGGCGAGGGAGACCCAGTACTTC. This encodes CASSLGGRARETQYF.